This T cell receptor beta chain was identified in a study of blood T cell repertoires in COVID-19. Background on the study: COVID-19 samples, acute and convalescent, were from the United States, Italy and Spain.

The CDR3 extends over 17 amino acids. Trimming took off 1 base at V and 4 bases at J, with 17 bases between the two ends. Looked up from germline, CDR1 is SGHDT and CDR2 is YYEEEE. Libraries were prepared by immunoSEQ multiplex PCR; TCRdb keeps only in-frame clonotypes and omits some of them. The data hold roughly 120,000 clones, with over 80% observed a single time. What was sequenced was peripheral blood. The J gene is TRBJ1-4, the V gene TRBV5-6; D ambiguous. The clonotype comes from a woman in her 70s with acute or convalescent COVID-19. This CDR3 is CASSLMVAGVYNEKLFF. For the CDR3, the DNA is TGTGCCAGCAGCTTGATGGTAGCGGGAGTCTATAATGAAAAACTGTTTTTT. The full variable domain, its missing parts supplied by reference TRBV5-6 and TRBJ1-4, is DAGVTQSPTHLIKTRGQQVTLRCSPKSGHDTVSWYQQALGQGPQFIFQYYEEEERQRGNFPDRFSGHQFPNYSSELNVNALLLGDSALYLCASSLMVAGVYNEKLFFGSGTQLSVL.